The source of this TCR beta chain is a study of CD8 T cells in Susac syndrome. An input of about 0.45 to 1 ug of RNA was subjected to reverse transcription using random hexamers. Using its own MiXCR run on the immunoSEQ multiplex PCR reads, TCRdb lists one record per CDR3 protein. The sample consists of around 220,000 distinct CDR3 sequences, roughly 92% of them appearing once. TCR beta was sequenced from blood CD8+ and CD4+ T cells. V was cut by 8 bases and J by 7 bases, with 2 bases left in between. The V gene's germline CDR1 is PRHDT and CDR2 FYEKMQ (reference sequence). The CDR3 is 8 amino acids. The V call is TRBV13, the J call TRBJ1-2, with D unclear. This receptor was taken from a human donor with multiple sclerosis. Input material: CD8+ T cells from PBMCs. The CDR3 DNA follows: TGTGCCAGCGGTGGCTACACCTTC. This codes for CASGGYTF.